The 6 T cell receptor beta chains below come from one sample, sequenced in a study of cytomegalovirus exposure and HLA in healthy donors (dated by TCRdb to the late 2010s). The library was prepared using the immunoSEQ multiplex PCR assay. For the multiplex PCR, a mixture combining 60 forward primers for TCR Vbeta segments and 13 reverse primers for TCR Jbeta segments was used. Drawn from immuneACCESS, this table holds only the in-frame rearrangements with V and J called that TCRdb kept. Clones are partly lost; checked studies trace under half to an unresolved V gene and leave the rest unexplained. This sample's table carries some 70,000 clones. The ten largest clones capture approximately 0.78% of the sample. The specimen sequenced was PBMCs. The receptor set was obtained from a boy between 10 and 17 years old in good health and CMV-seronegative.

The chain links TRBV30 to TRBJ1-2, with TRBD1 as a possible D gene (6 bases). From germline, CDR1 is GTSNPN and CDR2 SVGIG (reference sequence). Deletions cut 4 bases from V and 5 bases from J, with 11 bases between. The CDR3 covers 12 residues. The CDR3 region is CAWTGTHYGYTF. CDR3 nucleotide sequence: TGTGCCTGGACCGGGACACATTATGGCTACACCTTC.

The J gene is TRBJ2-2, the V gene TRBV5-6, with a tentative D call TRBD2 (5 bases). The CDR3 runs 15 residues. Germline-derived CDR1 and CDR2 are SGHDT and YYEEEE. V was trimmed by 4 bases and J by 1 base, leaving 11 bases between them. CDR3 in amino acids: CASSVTTGNTGELFF. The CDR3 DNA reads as TGTGCCAGCAGCGTGACTACGGGGAACACCGGGGAGCTGTTTTTT. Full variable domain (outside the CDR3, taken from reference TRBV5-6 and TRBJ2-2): DAGVTQSPTHLIKTRGQQVTLRCSPKSGHDTVSWYQQALGQGPQFIFQYYEEEERQRGNFPDRFSGHQFPNYSSELNVNALLLGDSALYLCASSVTTGNTGELFFGEGSRLTVL.

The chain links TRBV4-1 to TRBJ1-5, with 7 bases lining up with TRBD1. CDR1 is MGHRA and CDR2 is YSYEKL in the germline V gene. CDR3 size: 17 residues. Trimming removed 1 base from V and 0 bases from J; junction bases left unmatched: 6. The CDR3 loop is CASSQGVTGYSNQPQHF. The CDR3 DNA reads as TGCGCCAGCAGCCAAGGAGTGACAGGGTATAGCAATCAGCCCCAGCATTTT.

CDR3 residues: CASSTGIVFSSPLHF. As DNA, the CDR3 is TGTGCCAGCAGTACCGGGATAGTGTTCAGTTCACCCCTCCACTTT. This sequence joins TRBV28 and TRBJ1-6; D is unclear. Trimming took off 5 bases at V and 9 bases at J, with 17 bases between the two ends. The CDR3 loop spans 15 amino acids. Per germline, CDR1 MDHEN and CDR2 SYDVKM. Looking up the rest from reference TRBV28 and TRBJ1-6 gives the full variable domain: DVKVTQSSRYLVKRTGEKVFLECVQDMDHENMFWYRQDPGLGLRLIYFSYDVKMKEKGDIPEGYSVSREKKERFSLILESASTNQTSMYLCASSTGIVFSSPLHFGNGTRLTVT.

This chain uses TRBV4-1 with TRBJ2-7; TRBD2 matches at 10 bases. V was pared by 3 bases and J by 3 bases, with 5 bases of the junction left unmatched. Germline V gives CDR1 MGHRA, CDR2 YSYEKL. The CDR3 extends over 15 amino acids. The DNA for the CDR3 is TGCGCCAGCAGCCACCTAGCGGGGGCGGGCTACGAGCAGTACTTC. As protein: CASSHLAGAGYEQYF.

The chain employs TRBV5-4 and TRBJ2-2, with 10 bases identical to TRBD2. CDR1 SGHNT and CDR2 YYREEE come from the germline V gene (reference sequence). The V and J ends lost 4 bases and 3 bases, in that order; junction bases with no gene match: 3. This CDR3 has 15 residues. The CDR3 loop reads CASSRTSGHTGELFF. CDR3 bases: TGTGCCAGCAGCCGGACTAGCGGCCACACCGGGGAGCTGTTTTTT.